This T cell receptor beta chain was identified during a study of blood T cell repertoires in COVID-19. Study background: PBMCs, B-cell-depleted T cells, or T cells provided the cDNA or gDNA that made up the material.

Per the original data handling: Cell counts per sample came from amplifying reference gene primers. Sequencing was performed with immunoSEQ multiplex PCR; in TCRdb, only in-frame clones are kept and a portion is missing. From that table come the V and J calls and clone size; the DNA was used to work out D and trimming. The top ten hold approximately 46% of the sample, which has approximately 76,000 clones, 88% seen once. CDR1 SNHLY and CDR2 FYNNEI come from the germline V gene. J was trimmed by 13 bases and V by 5 bases; bases with no gene match: 8. This CDR3 has 13 amino acids. This TCR came from a human donor in a cohort sampled during active COVID-19. The sequenced material came from peripheral blood. The chain is built from TRBV2 and TRBJ2-4; 10 nucleotides align to TRBD1. This CDR3 reads CASSRDRGYSQYF. The CDR3 region has the DNA TGTGCCAGCAGTAGGGACAGGGGATACTCCCAGTACTTC.